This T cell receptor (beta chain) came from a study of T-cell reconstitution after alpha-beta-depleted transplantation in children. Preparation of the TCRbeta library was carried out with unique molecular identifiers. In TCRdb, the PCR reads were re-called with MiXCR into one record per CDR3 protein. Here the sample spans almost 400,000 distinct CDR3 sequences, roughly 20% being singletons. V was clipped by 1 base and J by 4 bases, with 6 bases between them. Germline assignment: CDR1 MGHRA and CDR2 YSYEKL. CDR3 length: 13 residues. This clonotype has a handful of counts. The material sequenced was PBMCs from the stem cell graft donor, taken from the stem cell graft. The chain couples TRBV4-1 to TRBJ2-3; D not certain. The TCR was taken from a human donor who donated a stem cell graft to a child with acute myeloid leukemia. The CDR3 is CASSQVLSDTQYF. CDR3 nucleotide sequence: TGCGCCAGCAGCCAAGTGCTCTCAGATACGCAGTATTTT.